This TCR beta chain was found in a study of T cells after yellow fever vaccination. Via MiXCR, TCRdb re-called the 5' RACE reads, giving one row per CDR3 protein. The repertoire holds tens of thousands of distinct CDR3 sequences, with about 7.9% as singletons. This clonotype showed up many times. The germline V gene encodes CDR1 MNHEY and CDR2 SVGEGT. This CDR3 is built from 13 residues. V shed 4 bases, J shed 7 bases, and the junction held 6 bases outside the gene matches. Sequencing used CD8+ T cells sorted from PBMCs, obtained less than 16 days after the first yellow fever vaccination. This clonotype was sampled from a young man who received the YFV17D yellow fever vaccine. The chain combines TRBV6-2 or TRBV6-3 with TRBJ1-1; 7 bases are a match to TRBD1. For the CDR3, the DNA is TGTGCCAGCAGTTTTGGGACAGTTGGTGAAGCTTTCTTT. This translates into CASSFGTVGEAFF.